By share of the sample, the clone carrying this T cell receptor (beta chain) is medium-sized. The antigen is not known. The CDR3 is 15 amino acids. V was shortened by 2 bases and J by 4 bases, with 15 bases between the two germline ends. Germline V gene lookup returns CDR1 SGHDT and CDR2 YYEEEE. This entry belongs to a study of T and B cells in COVID-19 patients. On the study more broadly: Blood was sampled from COVID-19 patients who were either actively infected or recovered. At median age 34 years, recovered patients were younger than active-infection patients at about 70.

TRB was amplified from about 260-540 ng of blood genomic DNA. BIOMED2 TRB-A/B primer pools were used in multiplex TRB PCR. MiXCR was run by TCRdb on the multiplex PCR reads, yielding one entry per CDR3 protein. The sample holds about 3,800 distinct CDR3 sequences, around 23% seen once. Findings and limits, study-wide: Highly clonal in active COVID-19, TRB repertoires exceeded healthy-donor diversity and richness at recovery. In COVID-19 patients, T cell receptor beta variable and joining gene use was reportedly strongly skewed.

This chain joins TRBV5-6 and TRBJ1-2; D remains unclear. Material for sequencing was blood. The TCR comes from a human donor with active COVID-19. The CDR3 loop is CASSFDLGFAYGYTF. The CDR3 DNA reads TGTGCCAGCAGCTTTGATCTAGGGTTCGCCTATGGCTACACCTTC.